Each of the 6 T cell receptor beta chains below was sequenced from the same sample in a study of shared clonotypes between healthy human individuals. Repertoires were generated with immunoSEQ multiplex PCR, while TCRdb's copy carries only in-frame clones and drops some. This table has about 530,000 clones, over 75% appearing once. The sample taken for sequencing was PBMCs. All receptors come from a woman aged 40 to 50 in good health. Some clones in this sample may be carry-over from other donors' samples.

This chain uses TRBV25-1 with TRBJ2-1; TRBD2 matches at 8 bases. V lost 5 bases and J lost 1; bases outside the gene matches: 4. CDR1 and CDR2 from the germline V gene are MGHDK and SYGVNS. This CDR3 has 15 residues. The CDR3 sequence is CASSPGGRSYNEQFF. CDR3 DNA sequence: TGTGCCAGCAGTCCAGGCGGGAGGTCCTACAATGAGCAGTTCTTC.

The CDR3 sequence: CATTEGESRETQYF. The CDR3 nucleotides read TGTGCCACCACCGAGGGGGAGTCGCGGGAGACCCAGTACTTC. The V call is TRBV15, the J call TRBJ2-5; weak D call: TRBD1 (6 bases). The germline CDR1 and CDR2 sequences are LNHNV and YYDKDF (reference sequence). Trimming stripped 7 bases from V and 5 bases from J, with 17 bases between. There are 14 residues in the CDR3.

The chain employs TRBV18 and TRBJ1-2; 10 nucleotides align to TRBD1. In germline, CDR1 is KGHSH, CDR2 LQKENI. The CDR3 has 16 amino acids. V shed 3 bases and J 8 bases; nucleotides not matched to a gene: 12. The CDR3 loop is CASSPRQGAPSLGYTF. Here the CDR3 DNA reads TGTGCCAGCTCACCGAGACAGGGGGCGCCTTCCCTAGGCTACACCTTC.

This rearrangement joins TRBV30 to TRBJ2-1, with 7 positions matching TRBD2. Germline lookup yields CDR1 GTSNPN and CDR2 SVGIG (reference sequence). V shed 1 base and J 7 bases; nucleotides not matched to a gene: 16. The CDR3 consists of 17 residues. CDR3 in amino acids: CAWSGILAFKIRNEQFF. The CDR3 nucleotides are TGTGCCTGGAGTGGCATACTAGCGTTTAAGATTAGGAATGAGCAGTTCTTC.

Ten or more counts support this clone. The chain is built from TRBV4-2 and TRBJ2-3; TRBD2 agrees at 13 bases. The CDR3 totals 15 residues. V trimming: 1 base; J trimming: 7 bases; junction bases outside the gene matches: 2. Per the germline V gene, CDR1 is LGHNA and CDR2 is YNFKEQ. CDR3 residues: CASSQGTSGRNTQYF. The CDR3 region has the DNA TGTGCCAGCAGCCAAGGGACTAGCGGGAGAAATACGCAGTATTTT.

V and J are TRBV5-4 and TRBJ1-2, with 7 bases matching TRBD1. Losses at the gene ends were 6 bases for V and 0 bases for J; bases not matched to a gene: 8. Germline-derived CDR1 and CDR2 are SGHNT and YYREEE (reference sequence). This CDR3 spans 15 amino acids. The CDR3 protein is CASKQRQGANYGYTF. In nucleotides, the CDR3 is TGTGCCAGCAAGCAAAGACAGGGTGCTAACTATGGCTACACCTTC.